This TCR beta chain was sequenced in a study of blood T cell repertoires in COVID-19. The overall study: COVID-19 samples from acute and convalescent phases originated in the United States, Italy and Spain.

The CDR3 runs to 15 residues. CDR1 is SGHRS, CDR2 YFSETQ, per germline. V lost 2 bases to trimming and J lost 4 bases; unmatched junction nucleotides: 8. In the original workflow: Researchers report that nucleated cell counts were estimated from reference gene primer amplification. Profiled with immunoSEQ multiplex PCR; TCRdb holds only in-frame clones, not every one. Clone size and V and J calls were adopted from that table, with D and trimming inferred from the DNA. The sample yields 270,000 or so clones, around 86% seen once. This clone was seen more than once but under ten times. The chain uses TRBV5-1 and TRBJ2-5; 7 nucleotides line up with TRBD1. Sequenced input: peripheral blood. The sequence came from a man aged 35 to 55 with active or convalescent COVID-19. The CDR3 reads CASSLQGTRGETQYF. The CDR3 DNA follows: TGCGCCAGCAGCTTACAGGGGACCAGGGGAGAGACCCAGTACTTC.